One T cell receptor (beta chain) is described in this entry. Its target is unknown. The sample originates from a study of OX40 agonist ivuxolimab in advanced cancers. The wider study: Those enrolled were approximately 87% male, with a mean age of roughly 62 years and ages from about 20 to 79.

TCRdb's table, derived via immunoSEQ multiplex PCR, lists solely in-frame clones and lacks some. The profile shows some 28,000 clones, approximately 83% of them singletons. Germline CDR1 reads SGDLS; CDR2 reads YYNGEE. Trimming pared 4 bases from V and 3 bases from J, leaving 16 bases between. The CDR3 runs to 15 residues. Notes on the study in general: The specificity for antigen of the expanded peripheral T cells was not determined. The study found that CD8+ T cells averaged more expanded clones than CD4+. Both CD4+ and CD8+ T cell populations in blood had undergone clonal expansion by week 6 at 0.1 to 3.0 mg/kg.

The starting material was CD4+ or CD8+ T cells sorted from blood, obtained in a trial of the OX40 agonist ivuxolimab. The chain employs TRBV9 and TRBJ2-5; tentatively, D is TRBD2 (6 bases). The origin of this receptor is an adult with an advanced solid tumor such as melanoma, head and neck, liver or kidney cancer. The CDR3 sequence is CASSPGGSGEETQYF. For the CDR3, the DNA is TGTGCCAGCAGCCCCGGGGGTAGTGGGGAAGAGACCCAGTACTTC.